A selection of T cell receptor beta chains follows, all from one sample in a study of metastatic and nonmetastatic thyroid tumors. TCRdb re-called the PCR reads with MiXCR. This table holds about 26,000 clones, roughly 24% found once. Source material: blood. These receptors all come from a female donor with papillary thyroid cancer or a benign thyroid nodule (not recorded which). Some clones in this sample may be carry-over from other donors' samples. Both conserved end residues are part of each CDR3. Each record gives: J gene, clone size, V gene, D gene, CDR3 protein, CDR3 DNA. A D gene is named only where the DNA matches it firmly. Rows give clone size only sometimes, using once, few, many, or a class for an expanded clone.

J: TRBJ2-7; size: few; V: TRBV28; D: .; CDR3: CAISPLLGGAGYEQYF; DNA: TGTGCCATCAGTCCCCTTCTCGGCGGGGCTGGCTACGAGCAGTACTTC
J: TRBJ1-6; size: .; V: TRBV19; D: .; CDR3: CASSIGHSNSPLHF; DNA: TGTGCCAGTAGTATAGGACACAGTAATTCACCCCTCCACTTT
J: TRBJ2-2; size: once; V: TRBV20-1; D: .; CDR3: CSARTQVGEPFF; DNA: TGCAGTGCTAGGACCCAGGTGGGTGAGCCGTTTTTT
J: TRBJ2-7; size: medium-sized; V: TRBV6-1; D: .; CDR3: CASSRGTRSYEQYF; DNA: TGTGCCAGCAGTCGGGGGACTCGCTCCTACGAGCAGTACTTC
J: TRBJ2-1; size: .; V: TRBV11-3; D: .; CDR3: CASSLGYDEQFF; DNA: TGTGCCAGCAGCTTGGGTTACGATGAGCAGTTCTTC
J: TRBJ2-2; size: once; V: TRBV9; D: .; CDR3: CASSVVGGTWELFF; DNA: TGTGCCAGCAGCGTAGTGGGTGGGACCTGGGAACTGTTTTTT
J: TRBJ2-5; size: few; V: TRBV15; D: .; CDR3: CAISRTRHLETQYF; DNA: TGTGCCATCAGCAGAACCCGACATTTGGAGACCCAGTACTTC
J: TRBJ2-2; size: many; V: TRBV9; D: .; CDR3: CASSVASQTGELFF; DNA: TGTGCCAGCAGCGTAGCGTCCCAGACCGGGGAGCTGTTTTTT
J: TRBJ1-2; size: .; V: TRBV6-1; D: .; CDR3: CASSAGYYGYTF; DNA: TGTGCCAGCAGTGCAGGATACTATGGCTACACCTTC
J: TRBJ2-1; size: .; V: TRBV5-6; D: TRBD1; CDR3: CASSLPGTGPYNEQFF; DNA: TGTGCCAGCAGCCTACCCGGGACAGGGCCCTACAATGAGCAGTTCTTC
J: TRBJ2-5; size: .; V: TRBV20-1; D: .; CDR3: CSARDYSQETQYF; DNA: TGCAGTGCTAGAGATTATAGCCAAGAGACCCAGTACTTC
J: TRBJ2-2; size: once; V: TRBV20-1; D: .; CDR3: CSARPTGVTGELFF; DNA: TGCAGTGCTAGACCGACGGGAGTCACCGGGGAGCTGTTTTTT
J: TRBJ2-3; size: .; V: TRBV5-1; D: .; CDR3: CASSLARQSTDTQYF; DNA: TGCGCCAGCAGCTTGGCACGGCAGAGCACAGATACGCAGTATTTT
J: TRBJ2-5; size: few; V: TRBV24-1; D: .; CDR3: CATSDPAVVTETQYF; DNA: TGTGCCACCAGTGATCCCGCCGTGGTCACAGAGACCCAGTACTTC
J: TRBJ2-2; size: many; V: TRBV20-1; D: .; CDR3: CSARGRLHTGELFF; DNA: TGCAGTGCTCGCGGGCGCCTTCACACCGGGGAGCTGTTTTTT
J: TRBJ2-1; size: .; V: TRBV6-1; D: TRBD2; CDR3: CASLAGEPYNEQFF; DNA: TGTGCCAGCTTAGCGGGAGAGCCCTACAATGAGCAGTTTTTC
J: TRBJ1-1; size: few; V: TRBV5-1; D: .; CDR3: CASSLASGPNTEAFF; DNA: TGCGCCAGCAGCTTGGCTTCCGGCCCGAACACTGAAGCTTTCTTT
J: TRBJ1-5; size: .; V: TRBV28; D: .; CDR3: CASSGHRKPQHF; DNA: TGTGCCAGCAGCGGACATCGAAAGCCCCAGCATTTT
J: TRBJ2-5; size: .; V: TRBV20-1; D: TRBD2; CDR3: CSARDLAGGPETQYF; DNA: TGCAGTGCTAGAGATCTAGCGGGAGGGCCAGAGACCCAGTACTTC
J: TRBJ1-2; size: few; V: TRBV12-3/TRBV12-4; D: .; CDR3: CASTFGGSDGYTF; DNA: TGTGCCAGCACCTTTGGAGGGTCGGATGGCTACACCTTC
J: TRBJ2-1; size: .; V: TRBV6-1; D: TRBD2; CDR3: CASSEVGTIVNEQFF; DNA: TGTGCCAGCAGTGAAGTAGGGACTATAGTTAATGAGCAGTTCTTC
J: TRBJ1-1; size: many; V: TRBV11-2; D: .; CDR3: CASSLEGLSTEAFF; DNA: TGTGCCAGCAGCTTAGAGGGCCTGAGCACTGAAGCTTTCTTT
J: TRBJ2-5; size: .; V: TRBV5-4; D: .; CDR3: CASSLGSGWNQETQYF; DNA: TGTGCCAGCAGCTTGGGGTCAGGGTGGAACCAAGAGACCCAGTACTTC
J: TRBJ2-7; size: .; V: TRBV11-2; D: .; CDR3: CASSLSTGASSYEQYF; DNA: TGTGCCAGCAGCTTAAGTACGGGAGCCAGCTCCTACGAGCAGTACTTC
J: TRBJ2-1; size: medium-sized; V: TRBV6-1; D: .; CDR3: CASSQVSRSYNEQFF; DNA: TGTGCCAGCAGTCAAGTGTCCCGCTCCTACAATGAGCAGTTCTTC
J: TRBJ1-5; size: .; V: TRBV7-9; D: .; CDR3: CANSSSYGLDQPQHF; DNA: TGTGCCAACAGCTCGAGTTATGGTTTAGATCAGCCCCAGCATTTT
J: TRBJ2-6; size: many; V: TRBV9; D: .; CDR3: CASRYGRAGANVLTF; DNA: TGTGCCAGCAGATACGGCAGGGCTGGGGCCAACGTCCTGACTTTC
J: TRBJ1-3; size: few; V: TRBV28; D: TRBD1; CDR3: CARSPQGAGGNNIYF; DNA: TGTGCCAGAAGCCCACAGGGGGCGGGCGGAAACAACATATATTTT
J: TRBJ1-2; size: many; V: TRBV27; D: .; CDR3: CASSLKGLYGYTF; DNA: TGTGCCAGCAGTTTAAAAGGCCTGTATGGCTACACCTTC
J: TRBJ1-2; size: .; V: TRBV6-1; D: .; CDR3: CASSEPGTSWYGYTF; DNA: TGTGCCAGCAGTGAACCCGGGACATCTTGGTATGGCTACACCTTC
J: TRBJ2-3; size: many; V: TRBV30; D: .; CDR3: CAWSVRERDTQYF; DNA: TGTGCCTGGAGTGTACGGGAGCGGGATACGCAGTATTTT
J: TRBJ2-5; size: many; V: TRBV4-2; D: TRBD2; CDR3: CASSQTTAAGVETQYF; DNA: TGTGCCAGCAGCCAGACCACAGCAGCGGGAGTGGAGACCCAGTACTTC
J: TRBJ1-1; size: many; V: TRBV7-9; D: .; CDR3: CASSSRTDTEAFF; DNA: TGTGCCAGCAGCTCCCGGACGGACACTGAAGCTTTCTTT
J: TRBJ2-1; size: medium-sized; V: TRBV2; D: .; CDR3: CASSRDRSSYNEQFF; DNA: TGTGCCAGCAGTAGGGACCGCAGCTCCTACAATGAGCAGTTCTTC
J: TRBJ2-7; size: few; V: TRBV11-2; D: .; CDR3: CASRPGTSDYEQYF; DNA: TGTGCCAGCAGACCCGGGACTTCAGACTACGAGCAGTACTTC
J: TRBJ1-6; size: .; V: TRBV5-1; D: TRBD1; CDR3: CASRMTGASDSPLHF; DNA: TGCGCCAGCAGAATGACAGGGGCCTCTGATTCACCCCTCCACTTT
J: TRBJ1-2; size: .; V: TRBV6-1; D: .; CDR3: CASSPVKNNYGYTF; DNA: TGTGCCAGCAGCCCAGTCAAAAATAACTATGGCTACACATTC
J: TRBJ2-2; size: .; V: TRBV7-3; D: .; CDR3: CASSGRSTGELFF; DNA: TGTGCCAGCTCCGGCAGATCAACCGGGGAGCTGTTTTTT
J: TRBJ2-1; size: many; V: TRBV10-1; D: TRBD2; CDR3: CASSESSGGLNNEQFF; DNA: TGCGCCAGCAGTGAGTCTTCGGGAGGGCTCAACAATGAGCAGTTCTTC
J: TRBJ1-4; size: many; V: TRBV5-1; D: TRBD1; CDR3: CASSVGQGAHNEKLFF; DNA: TGCGCCAGCAGCGTGGGACAGGGGGCCCATAATGAAAAACTGTTTTTT
J: TRBJ2-7; size: few; V: TRBV6-1; D: .; CDR3: CASSSGTVFYEQYF; DNA: TGTGCCAGCAGCTCCGGGACGGTCTTCTACGAGCAGTACTTC
J: TRBJ2-7; size: .; V: TRBV12-3/TRBV12-4; D: TRBD2; CDR3: CASSFPGGQPVF; DNA: TGTGCCAGCAGTTTTCCGGGGGGGCAGCCGGTCTTC
J: TRBJ2-2; size: many; V: TRBV18; D: .; CDR3: CASSQETSLNTGELFF; DNA: TGTGCCAGCTCACAGGAAACTAGCCTAAACACCGGGGAGCTGTTTTTT
J: TRBJ2-1; size: medium-sized; V: TRBV7-3; D: .; CDR3: CASSFSANNEQFF; DNA: TGTGCCAGCAGCTTCTCAGCTAACAATGAGCAGTTCTTC
J: TRBJ1-4; size: many; V: TRBV10-3; D: TRBD1; CDR3: CASGTGVGEKLFF; DNA: TGTGCGTCCGGGACAGGGGTTGGTGAAAAACTGTTTTTT
J: TRBJ1-5; size: many; V: TRBV18; D: TRBD1; CDR3: CASSPIWTGESNQPQHF; DNA: TGTGCCAGCTCACCCATATGGACAGGGGAAAGCAATCAGCCCCAGCATTTT
J: TRBJ2-2; size: .; V: TRBV11-1; D: .; CDR3: CASSLRTGLLTGELFF; DNA: TGTGCCAGCAGCTTGAGGACGGGACTTCTGACCGGGGAGCTGTTTTTT
J: TRBJ2-7; size: .; V: TRBV11-2; D: .; CDR3: CASSLGGSYEQYF; DNA: TGTGCCAGCAGCTTAGGTGGATCCTACGAGCAGTACTTC
J: TRBJ1-6; size: medium-sized; V: TRBV2; D: TRBD1; CDR3: CASQGQQRSPLHF; DNA: TGTGCCAGCCAGGGACAGCAGCGGTCACCCCTCCACTTT